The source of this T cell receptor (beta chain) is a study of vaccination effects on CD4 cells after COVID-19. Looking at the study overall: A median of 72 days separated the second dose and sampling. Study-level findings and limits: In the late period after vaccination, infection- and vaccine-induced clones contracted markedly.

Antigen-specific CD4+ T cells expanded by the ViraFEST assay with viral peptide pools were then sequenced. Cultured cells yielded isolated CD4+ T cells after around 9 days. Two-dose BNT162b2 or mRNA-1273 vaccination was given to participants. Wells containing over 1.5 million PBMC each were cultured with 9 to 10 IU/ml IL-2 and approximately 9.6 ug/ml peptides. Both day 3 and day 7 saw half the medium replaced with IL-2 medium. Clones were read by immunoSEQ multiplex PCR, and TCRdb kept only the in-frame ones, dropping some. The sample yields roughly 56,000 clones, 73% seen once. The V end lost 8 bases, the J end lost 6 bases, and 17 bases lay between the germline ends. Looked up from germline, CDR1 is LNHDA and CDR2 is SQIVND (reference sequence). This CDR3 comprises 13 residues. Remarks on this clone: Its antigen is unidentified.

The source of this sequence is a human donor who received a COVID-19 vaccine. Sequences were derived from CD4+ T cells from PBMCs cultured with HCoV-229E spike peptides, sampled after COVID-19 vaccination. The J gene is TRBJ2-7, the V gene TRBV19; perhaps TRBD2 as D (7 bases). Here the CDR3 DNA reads TGTGCCAGTTCCGACTCCGGGGGGCTCGAGCAGTACGTC. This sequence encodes CASSDSGGLEQYV.